This TCR beta chain was identified in a study of OX40 agonist ivuxolimab in advanced cancers. Some background on the complete study: Ivuxolimab was an agonistic, fully human IgG2 monoclonal antibody directed against OX40 (CD134), a costimulatory receptor. Peripheral TCRbeta sequencing aimed to test whether ivuxolimab altered TCR sequence diversity and caused clonal T-cell expansion. Partial responses occurred in three dose-escalation patients: two with cutaneous melanoma and one with hepatocellular carcinoma. Of the 50 to 55 dose-escalation patients, hepatocellular carcinoma was present in 19, melanoma in about 15, renal cell carcinoma in 9 and head and neck cancer in 9. The dose-escalation cohort was over 70% male with a mean age of about 54 years, ranging from about 23 to 85. Intravenous ivuxolimab was administered to patients every 2 weeks at six dose levels: 0.01, 0.1, 0.3, 1.5, 3 and 10 mg/kg. The paper covers the monotherapy dose-escalation part of the phase I ivuxolimab trial, which included N = 52 patients. Patients were allowed to have had prior anti-PD-1, anti-PD-L1 or anti-CTLA-4 therapy, and 30% to 40% of the dose-escalation patients had been treated with checkpoint inhibitors. What the research found in general, with its limitations: Which antigens the clonally expanded peripheral T cells were specific for was not determined. On average, CD8+ T cells showed more expanded clones than CD4+ T cells after ivuxolimab. At doses of 0.1 to 3.0 mg/kg, clonal expansion of both CD4+ and CD8+ T cells in blood was seen between baseline and week 6. In the 0.1-3.0 mg/kg groups, partial responders were among the patients with the lowest normalized peripheral clonal expansion, particularly in CD8+ T cells. Low levels of normalized T-cell clonal expansion were also seen in some patients who did not respond.

Worth noting for this clone: Its recognized antigen is unknown. No much larger clonotype is one base removed from it; base qualities were not supplied.

Genomic DNA was extracted from sorted cells for sequencing of the TCRbeta CDR3 region. The immunoSEQ Assay was used for sequencing of TCRbeta CDR3 regions. TCRdb's version of the immuneACCESS table is confined to in-frame rearrangements and falls short of the full clone set. An unresolved V gene accounts for under half of the shortfall where checked; the remainder is of unknown origin. The sample table records approximately 50,000 clones; 80% of these occur just once. The top ten clones comprise around 4.2% of the sample. CDR1 MGHRA and CDR2 YSYEKL were looked up in the germline V gene. Taken from cysteine to phenylalanine, the CDR3 has 17 residues. The CDR3 DNA has 51 bases and is translated from base 1. V is shortened by 2 bases, J by 0 bases, and the region joining them spans 16 bases. Patients with a history of autoimmune disease or receiving systemic immunosuppression were excluded from the trial. In every dose cohort, peripheral blood was drawn for TCR sequencing at baseline, cycle 4 day 1, and cycle 7 day 1. The samples were taken from a phase I, first-in-human, multicenter, open-label dose-escalation trial of ivuxolimab. Adults with locally advanced or metastatic head and neck squamous cell, hepatocellular, melanoma or renal cell carcinoma were enrolled in the trial. Before TCR sequencing, CD4+ T cells and CD8+ T cells were sorted from peripheral blood as separate populations.

The sample in question was CD4+ or CD8+ T cells sorted from blood, obtained in a trial of the OX40 agonist ivuxolimab. This TCR was recovered from an adult with an advanced solid tumor such as melanoma, head and neck, liver or kidney cancer. Rearrangement joined TRBV4-1 to TRBJ1-1; no confident D gene assignment can be made. The CDR3 amino acid sequence is: CASSQSTPPALNTEAFF. The DNA reads TGCGCCAGCAGCCAAAGTACACCACCCGCTTTGAACACTGAAGCTTTCTTT.